Presented here are 17 T cell receptor beta chains from one specimen sequenced in a study of OX40 agonist ivuxolimab in advanced cancers. Clones were sequenced by immunoSEQ multiplex PCR, and TCRdb holds only the in-frame ones, with some missing. Among under 75,000 clones listed, 92% were seen once. The specimen comprised CD4+ or CD8+ T cells sorted from blood, sampled in a trial of the OX40 agonist ivuxolimab. These TCRs come from an adult with an advanced solid tumor such as melanoma, head and neck, liver or kidney cancer.

This clone was seen just once. The gene calls are TRBV9 and TRBJ2-5, with 9 nucleotides matching TRBD1. V lost 5 bases to trimming and J lost 5 bases; unmatched junction nucleotides: 1. CDR1 is SGDLS, CDR2 YYNGEE, per germline. This CDR3 has 12 residues. The CDR3 nucleotides read TGTGCCAGCAGTGGACAGGGGGAGACCCAGTACTTC. Amino acid sequence: CASSGQGETQYF.

The chain couples TRBV9 to TRBJ2-7; D possibly corresponds to TRBD2 (5 bases). The CDR3 covers 12 residues. The V end was cut by 3 bases, the J end by 5 bases, with 9 bases between. Germline V gene sequence: CDR1 SGDLS, CDR2 YYNGEE. The CDR3 protein is CASSGTSHEQYF. Written as DNA, the CDR3 is TGTGCCAGCAGCGGGACTTCACACGAGCAGTACTTC.

The rearrangement links TRBV13 to TRBJ2-1, with no clear D. CDR1 and CDR2 (germline): PRHDT, FYEKMQ (reference sequence). This CDR3 comprises 15 residues. V dropped 5 bases and J dropped 4 bases, with 15 bases sitting between them. The CDR3 nucleotides read TGTGCCAGCAGCCTCCCGGACCATTTATACAATGAGCAGTTCTTC. Amino acids: CASSLPDHLYNEQFF.

V and J are TRBV19 and TRBJ2-4, with D possibly matching TRBD1 (6 bases). The germline V gene has CDR1 LNHDA and CDR2 SQIVND (reference sequence). The CDR3 runs 19 residues. Trimming left V 2 bases short and J 0 bases short, with 20 bases between. The chain's CDR3 is CASSIFGLGQKIAKNIQYF. CDR3 in DNA: TGTGCCAGTAGTATATTCGGCCTAGGACAGAAAATAGCCAAAAACATTCAGTACTTC.

J is TRBJ2-5 and V is TRBV5-4; D might be TRBD1 (5 bases). With the DNA end fitting TRBJ2-7 better, the J assignment may be wrong. CDR1 SGHNT and CDR2 YYREEE come from the germline V gene (reference sequence). CDR3 size: 14 residues. Here the CDR3 DNA reads TGTGCCAGCAGCTTTACCCGTGGGGCTTACGAGCAGTACTTC. Translated, it gives CASSFTRGAYEQYF.

This chain links TRBV10-3 with TRBJ2-7; possible D gene TRBD1, 6 bases. Germline CDR1 is ENHRY and CDR2 is SYGVKD. The V end was cut by 7 bases, the J end by 0 bases, with 16 bases between. This CDR3 is built from 15 residues. The CDR3 nucleotides are TGTGCCATCACCCAGGGGACACGGAGCTCCTACGAGCAGTACTTC. Amino acids: CAITQGTRSSYEQYF.

The V gene is TRBV9, the J gene TRBJ1-2; possibly TRBD1 for D (6 bases). Germline CDR1 reads SGDLS; CDR2 reads YYNGEE. The germline V and J ends were trimmed by 0 bases and 4 bases, with 10 bases remaining between them. The CDR3 loop spans 14 amino acids. The CDR3 sequence: CASSVGTGSYGYTF. The CDR3 DNA reads as TGTGCCAGCAGCGTAGGAACAGGGTCCTATGGCTACACCTTC.

V is TRBV5-1 and J is TRBJ2-7, with TRBD1 matching over 11 bases. CDR1 is SGHRS and CDR2 is YFSETQ in the germline V gene. Unmatched junction bases numbered 5, after V lost 4 bases and J lost 5 bases. This CDR3 is 14 amino acids long. The CDR3 loop is CASSGRTGGNEQYF. CDR3 nucleotides: TGCGCCAGCAGCGGGCGGACAGGGGGCAACGAGCAGTACTTC.

The chain joins TRBV5-1 to TRBJ2-7; 7 bases map to TRBD1. J was trimmed by 6 bases and V by 4 bases; bases with no gene match: 13. The CDR3 consists of 15 residues. The germline gives CDR1 SGHRS, CDR2 YFSETQ. CDR3 DNA: TGCGCCAGCAGCCCGGAGAGGACAGGAGTTCTCGAGCAGTACTTC. Its protein product is CASSPERTGVLEQYF. Full variable domain (missing parts from reference TRBV5-1 and TRBJ2-7): KAGVTQTPRYLIKTRGQQVTLSCSPISGHRSVSWYQQTPGQGLQFLFEYFSETQRNKGNFPGRFSGRQFSNSRSEMNVSTLELGDSALYLCASSPERTGVLEQYFGPGTRLTVT.

This clone is a singleton in its sample. This chain uses TRBV27 with TRBJ2-2, with D uncertain. The germline V gene has CDR1 MNHEY and CDR2 SMNVEV (reference sequence). This CDR3 has 14 residues. V dropped 4 bases and J dropped 1 base, with 7 bases sitting between them. In nucleotides, the CDR3 is TGTGCCAGCAGTTCCGCCTGGAACACCGGGGAGCTGTTTTTT. It is translated as CASSSAWNTGELFF.

V is TRBV2 and J is TRBJ2-3; possibly TRBD1 or TRBD2 for D (5 bases each). The CDR3 is 14 residues long. V dropped 4 bases and J dropped 1 base, with 9 bases sitting between them. CDR1 SNHLY and CDR2 FYNNEI come from the germline V gene. This chain's CDR3 is CASSVQGGTDTQYF. The CDR3 region has the DNA TGTGCCAGCAGTGTTCAGGGAGGCACAGATACGCAGTATTTT. The full variable domain, completed using reference TRBV2 and TRBJ2-3, is EPEVTQTPSHQVTQMGQEVILRCVPISNHLYFYWYRQILGQKVEFLVSFYNNEISEKSEIFDDQFSVERPDGSNFTLKIRSTKLEDSAMYFCASSVQGGTDTQYFGPGTRLTVL.

The rearrangement links TRBV19 to TRBJ1-1; 8 bases map to TRBD1. This CDR3 comprises 14 residues. After removal of 7 bases from V and 2 bases from J, the junction contained 6 bases not matched to a gene. Germline CDR1 reads LNHDA; CDR2 reads SQIVND (reference sequence). This CDR3 is CASILTGVNTEAFF. CDR3 DNA: TGTGCCAGTATCCTGACAGGGGTTAACACTGAAGCTTTCTTT.

This rearrangement joins TRBV30 to TRBJ1-6; no reliable D call. CDR3 size: 14 residues. Germline V gene sequence: CDR1 GTSNPN, CDR2 SVGIG (reference sequence). V was pared by 0 bases and J by 18 bases, with 21 bases between. CDR3 DNA sequence: TGTGCCTGGAGTGTAAAAAAAGATCCCGGGAGCACCCACTTT. Translation: CAWSVKKDPGSTHF.

The chain combines TRBV27 with TRBJ2-3; D possibly corresponds to TRBD1 (5 bases). Between the trimmed V and J ends, which lost 8 bases and 13 bases, there was a span of 19 bases. The V gene's germline CDR1 is MNHEY and CDR2 SMNVEV (reference sequence). This CDR3 spans 12 amino acids. Written as DNA, the CDR3 is TGTGCCAGCGGACAAACACTGGGGATTGAGTATTTT. Translating it yields CASGQTLGIEYF.

The chain joins TRBV9 to TRBJ2-3; 7 bases fit TRBD2. With 1 base clipped from V and 6 bases from J, the junction kept 17 bases outside the gene matches. The germline CDR1 and CDR2 sequences are SGDLS and YYNGEE. The CDR3 has 18 residues. The CDR3 protein is CASSVLGSGDLGGDTQYF. The CDR3 nucleotides are TGTGCCAGCAGCGTACTAGGGAGCGGGGACCTCGGAGGGGATACGCAGTATTTT. The full variable domain, rest sourced from reference TRBV9 and TRBJ2-3, is DSGVTQTPKHLITATGQRVTLRCSPRSGDLSVYWYQQSLDQGLQFLIQYYNGEERAKGNILERFSAQQFPDLHSELNLSSLELGDSALYFCASSVLGSGDLGGDTQYFGPGTRLTVL.

V gene TRBV11-2 combines with J gene TRBJ2-3; 9 bases align to TRBD1. CDR3 length equals 18 residues. Trimming at V came to 1 base and at J to 6 bases, leaving 14 bases not matched to a gene. Germline V gene lookup returns CDR1 SGHAT and CDR2 FQNNGV. The CDR3 is CASSLGPARDRGEDTQYF. The DNA of the CDR3 is TGTGCCAGCAGCTTAGGTCCGGCCCGAGACAGGGGGGAGGATACGCAGTATTTT.

The V gene is TRBV10-3, the J gene TRBJ2-4; 7 bases match TRBD1. The CDR3 sequence is 14 residues long. The germline V gene has CDR1 ENHRY and CDR2 SYGVKD. J gave up 9 bases and V 10 bases, and 15 bases lay outside the gene matches. CDR3 DNA: TGTGCCACGTTGGATATTGACAGGGCTGGCATTCAGTACTTC. It encodes CATLDIDRAGIQYF.